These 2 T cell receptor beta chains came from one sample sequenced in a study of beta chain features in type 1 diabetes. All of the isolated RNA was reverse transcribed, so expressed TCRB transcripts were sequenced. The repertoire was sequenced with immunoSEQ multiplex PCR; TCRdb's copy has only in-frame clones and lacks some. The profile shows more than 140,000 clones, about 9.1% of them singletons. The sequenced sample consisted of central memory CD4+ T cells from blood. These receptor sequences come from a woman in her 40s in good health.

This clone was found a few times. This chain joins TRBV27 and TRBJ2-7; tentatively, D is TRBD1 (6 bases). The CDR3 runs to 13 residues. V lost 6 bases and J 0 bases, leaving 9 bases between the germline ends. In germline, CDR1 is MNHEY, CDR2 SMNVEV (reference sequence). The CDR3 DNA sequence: TGTGCCAGCAGACGACAGGACTCCTACGAGCAGTACTTC. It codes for CASRRQDSYEQYF.

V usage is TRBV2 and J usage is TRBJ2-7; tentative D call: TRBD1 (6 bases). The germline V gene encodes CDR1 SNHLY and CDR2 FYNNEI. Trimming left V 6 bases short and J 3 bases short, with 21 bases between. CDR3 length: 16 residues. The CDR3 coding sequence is TGTGCCAGCAGGGACCATTCCGGGACAACGAACTACGAGCAGTACTTC. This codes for CASRDHSGTTNYEQYF.